This note documents a single T cell receptor beta chain sequence. These data come from a study of blood T cell repertoires in COVID-19. At the level of the study: COVID-19 samples from acute and convalescent phases originated in the United States, Italy and Spain. Nucleic acid was either cDNA or gDNA, and it came from T cells, B-cell-depleted T cells, or PBMCs.

In the authors' methods: How many nucleated cells were present was estimated from reference gene primer amplification. Data came from immunoSEQ multiplex PCR; TCRdb stores just in-frame clones and leaves some out. The V and J calls and clone size come from that table; D and trimming were worked out from the DNA. The sample holds 25,000 to 30,000 clones, 75% to 90% seen once. The CDR3 has 15 amino acids. Germline V gene data show CDR1 as MNHEY and CDR2 as SVGEGT. Trimming took 2 bases from V and 1 from J, leaving 12 bases between them. This TCR came from a human donor with acute or convalescent COVID-19. The donor label of this sample is uncertain. Sequencing used peripheral blood. This rearrangement joins TRBV6-2 or TRBV6-3 to TRBJ2-7; the D gene is possibly TRBD2 (6 bases). CDR3 protein: CASSYGGTSSYEQYF. DNA for the CDR3: TGTGCCAGCAGTTACGGGGGGACTTCATCCTACGAGCAGTACTTC.